This T cell receptor (beta chain) originates from a study of blood T cells in healthy people across ages. Overall study results and limits: Bulk PBMC profiling left naive and antigen-experienced comparisons inconclusive. Total diversity from one million sequenced T cells was likely underestimated.

Points on this clonotype: Antigen unknown.

Together with a sample-barcoded 5' primer, a J-beta primer mix was included in a second PCR lasting about 6 to 12 cycles. A single record per CDR3 protein comes from TCRdb applying MiXCR to the 5' RACE reads. The table lists approximately 780,000 distinct CDR3 sequences, about a quarter of them singletons. This CDR3 is 16 amino acids long. V trimming: 6 bases; J trimming: 2 bases; junction bases outside the gene matches: 11. The germline CDR1 and CDR2 sequences are MGHRA and YSYEKL. A further study also used this sample, focusing on T cells of mothers and their children. That source notes: Related mother-child pairs showed slightly, non-significantly higher overlap than unrelated pairs.

The source of this sequence is a boy younger than 18 in good health. The sample consisted of blood. This rearrangement joins TRBV4-1 to TRBJ1-2, with 8 bases lining up with TRBD1. Written as DNA, the CDR3 is TGCGCCAGCAGGCAACCTTGGCAGGGGGCGAACTATGGCTACACCTTC. This translates into CASRQPWQGANYGYTF.